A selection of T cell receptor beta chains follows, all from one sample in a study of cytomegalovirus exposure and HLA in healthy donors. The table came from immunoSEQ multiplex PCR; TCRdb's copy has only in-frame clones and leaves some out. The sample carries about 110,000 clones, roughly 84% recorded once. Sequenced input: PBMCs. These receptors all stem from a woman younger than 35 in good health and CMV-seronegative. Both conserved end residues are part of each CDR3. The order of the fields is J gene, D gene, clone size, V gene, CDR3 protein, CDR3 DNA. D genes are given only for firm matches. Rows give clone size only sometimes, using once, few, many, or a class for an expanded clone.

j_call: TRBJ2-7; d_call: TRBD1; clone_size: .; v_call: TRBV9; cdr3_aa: CASSAGQGVYEQYF; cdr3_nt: TGTGCCAGCAGCGCGGGACAGGGGGTTTACGAGCAGTACTTC
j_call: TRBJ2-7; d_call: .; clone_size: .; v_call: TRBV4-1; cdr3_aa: CASSLGASGYEQYF; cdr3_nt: TGCGCCAGCAGCCTGGGGGCCTCGGGTTACGAGCAGTACTTC
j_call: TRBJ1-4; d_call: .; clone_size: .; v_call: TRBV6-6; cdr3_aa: CASRWEGATNEKLFF; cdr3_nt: TGTGCCAGCAGGTGGGAGGGGGCAACTAATGAAAAACTGTTTTTT
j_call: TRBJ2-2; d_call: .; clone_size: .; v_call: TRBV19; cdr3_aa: CASSAPGVNTGELFF; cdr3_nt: TGTGCCAGTAGCGCCCCGGGAGTGAACACCGGGGAGCTGTTTTTT
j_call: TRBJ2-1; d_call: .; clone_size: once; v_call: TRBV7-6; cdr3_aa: CASSSRQVGDEQFF; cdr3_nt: TGTGCCAGCAGCTCGAGACAGGTCGGCGATGAGCAGTTCTTC
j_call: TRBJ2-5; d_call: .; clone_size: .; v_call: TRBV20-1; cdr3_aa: CSAQSQETQYF; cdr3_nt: TGCAGTGCCCAGTCTCAAGAGACCCAGTACTTC
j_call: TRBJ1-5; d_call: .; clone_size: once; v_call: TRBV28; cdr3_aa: CASTLGVPYSNQPQHF; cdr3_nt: TGTGCCAGCACCCTCGGGGTCCCCTATAGCAATCAGCCCCAGCATTTT
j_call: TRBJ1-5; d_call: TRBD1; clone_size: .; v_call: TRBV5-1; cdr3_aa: CASSLVPSETGMDQPQHF; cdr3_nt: TGCGCCAGCAGCTTGGTCCCGAGCGAGACAGGGATGGATCAGCCCCAGCATTTT
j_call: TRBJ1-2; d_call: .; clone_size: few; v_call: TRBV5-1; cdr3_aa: CASSFLGHGYTF; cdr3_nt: TGCGCCAGCAGCTTCCTGGGACACGGCTACACCTTC
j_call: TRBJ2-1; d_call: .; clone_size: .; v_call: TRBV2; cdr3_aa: CASSEARPSLVRNEQFF; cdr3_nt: TGTGCCAGCAGTGAAGCGAGGCCCAGCCTAGTCCGCAATGAGCAGTTCTTC
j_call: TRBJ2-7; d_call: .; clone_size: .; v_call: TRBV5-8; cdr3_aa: CASSNSASGLPYEQYF; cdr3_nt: TGTGCCAGCAGCAACTCCGCGTCAGGGCTTCCCTACGAGCAGTACTTC
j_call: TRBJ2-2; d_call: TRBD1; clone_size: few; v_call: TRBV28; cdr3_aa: CASTPTGEVGELFF; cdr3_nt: TGTGCCAGCACCCCGACAGGGGAAGTCGGGGAGCTGTTTTTT
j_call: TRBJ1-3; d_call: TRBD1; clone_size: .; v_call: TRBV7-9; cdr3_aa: CASSYQPPGQASGNTIYF; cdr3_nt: TGTGCCAGCAGCTATCAGCCCCCCGGACAGGCCTCTGGAAACACCATATATTTT
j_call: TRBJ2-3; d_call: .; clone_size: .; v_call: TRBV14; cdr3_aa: CASSPVGVTDTQYF; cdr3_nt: TGTGCCAGCAGCCCCGTGGGAGTTACAGATACGCAGTATTTT
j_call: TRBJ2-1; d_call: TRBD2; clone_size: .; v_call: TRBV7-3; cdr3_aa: CASSRSGGAADEQFF; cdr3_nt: TGTGCCAGCAGCCGGAGCGGGGGGGCTGCGGATGAGCAGTTCTTC
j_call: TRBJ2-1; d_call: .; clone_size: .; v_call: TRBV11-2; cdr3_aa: CASSREGVSYNEQFF; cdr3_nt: TGTGCCAGCAGCCGAGAGGGGGTCTCCTACAATGAGCAGTTCTTC
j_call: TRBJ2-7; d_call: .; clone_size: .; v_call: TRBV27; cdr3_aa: CASSSGTIFRSEQYF; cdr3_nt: TGTGCCAGCAGTTCCGGGACAATTTTCAGGAGCGAGCAGTACTTC
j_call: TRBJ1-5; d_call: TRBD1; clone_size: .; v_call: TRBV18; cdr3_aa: CASSPGGADRGLGGNQPQHF; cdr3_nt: TGTGCCAGCTCACCGGGGGGCGCGGACAGGGGGCTCGGGGGCAATCAGCCCCAGCATTTT
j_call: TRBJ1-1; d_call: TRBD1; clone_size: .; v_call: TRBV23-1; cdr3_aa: CASSPRGLLGTEAFF; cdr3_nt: TGCGCCAGCAGTCCCAGGGGGCTTCTCGGAACTGAAGCTTTCTTT
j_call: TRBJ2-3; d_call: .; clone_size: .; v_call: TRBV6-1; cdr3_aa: CASEGVPSTQYF; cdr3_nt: TGTGCCAGCGAGGGAGTACCTAGTACGCAGTATTTT
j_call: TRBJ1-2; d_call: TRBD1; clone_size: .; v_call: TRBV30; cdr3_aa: CAWSKNRGGGYTF; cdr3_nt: TGTGCCTGGAGTAAGAACAGGGGTGGTGGCTACACCTTC
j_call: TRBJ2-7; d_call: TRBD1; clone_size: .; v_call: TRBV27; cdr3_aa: CASSSAGTGTYEQYF; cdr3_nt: TGTGCCAGCAGTTCCGCCGGGACAGGCACCTACGAGCAGTACTTC
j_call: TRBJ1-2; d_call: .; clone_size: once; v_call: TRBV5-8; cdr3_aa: CASGIWENYGYTF; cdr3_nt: TGTGCCAGCGGGATTTGGGAGAACTATGGCTACACCTTC
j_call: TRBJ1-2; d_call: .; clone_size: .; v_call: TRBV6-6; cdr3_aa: CAIGLGLAYGYTF; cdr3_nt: TGTGCCATTGGGTTGGGACTGGCCTATGGCTACACCTTC
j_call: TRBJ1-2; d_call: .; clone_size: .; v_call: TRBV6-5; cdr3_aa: CASSYSAGYGYTF; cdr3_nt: TGTGCCAGCAGTTACTCTGCAGGGTATGGCTACACCTTC
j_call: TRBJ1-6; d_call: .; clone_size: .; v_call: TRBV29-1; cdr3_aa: CSVSDSTGGSPLHF; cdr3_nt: TGCAGCGTAAGTGACAGTACCGGTGGTTCACCCCTCCACTTT
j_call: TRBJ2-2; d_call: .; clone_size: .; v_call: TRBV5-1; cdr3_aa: CASSPGHVATGELFF; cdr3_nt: TGCGCCAGCAGCCCTGGACACGTAGCCACCGGGGAGCTGTTTTTT
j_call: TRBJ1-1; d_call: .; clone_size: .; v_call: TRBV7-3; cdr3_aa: CASSPLPIATEAFF; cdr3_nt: TGTGCCAGCAGCCCACTACCAATTGCCACTGAAGCTTTCTTT
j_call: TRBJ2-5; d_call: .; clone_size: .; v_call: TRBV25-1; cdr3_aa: CASSDSNGRETQYF; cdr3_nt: TGTGCCAGCAGTGATTCTAATGGGAGGGAGACCCAGTACTTC
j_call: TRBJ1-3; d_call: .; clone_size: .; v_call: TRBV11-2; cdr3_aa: CASSSRTGKSAGNTIYF; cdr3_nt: TGTGCCAGCAGTTCCAGAACAGGGAAGTCAGCTGGAAACACCATATATTTT
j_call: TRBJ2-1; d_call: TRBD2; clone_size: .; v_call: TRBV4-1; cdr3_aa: CASSRAGLAGGGGDEQFF; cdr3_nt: TGCGCCAGCAGCCGTGCCGGCCTAGCGGGGGGCGGGGGAGATGAGCAGTTCTTC
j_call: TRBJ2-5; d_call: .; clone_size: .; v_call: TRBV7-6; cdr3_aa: CASSSTRGARETQYF; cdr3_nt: TGTGCCAGCAGCTCTACTCGGGGGGCGAGGGAGACCCAGTACTTC
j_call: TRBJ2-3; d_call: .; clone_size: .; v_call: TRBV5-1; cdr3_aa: CASSLEHSTDTQYF; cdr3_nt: TGCGCCAGCAGCTTGGAACATAGCACAGATACGCAGTATTTT
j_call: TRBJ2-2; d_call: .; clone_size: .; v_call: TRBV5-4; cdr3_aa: CASSLAASSTGELFF; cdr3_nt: TGTGCCAGCAGCTTAGCGGCCTCTAGCACCGGGGAGCTGTTTTTT
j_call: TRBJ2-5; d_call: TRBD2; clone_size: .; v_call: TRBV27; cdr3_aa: CASSSGLAGGLGETQYF; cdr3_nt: TGTGCCAGCAGTTCAGGGCTAGCGGGGGGGTTGGGAGAGACCCAGTACTTC
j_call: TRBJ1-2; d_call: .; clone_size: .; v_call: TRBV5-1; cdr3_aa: CASSFTANYGYTF; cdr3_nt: TGCGCCAGCAGCTTTACAGCTAACTATGGCTACACCTTC
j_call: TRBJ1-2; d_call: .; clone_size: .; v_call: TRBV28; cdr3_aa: CASTHSGGFWNYTF; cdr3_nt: TGTGCCAGCACCCACAGCGGGGGATTTTGGAACTACACCTTC
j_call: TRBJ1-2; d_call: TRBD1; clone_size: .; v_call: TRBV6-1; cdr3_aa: CASSEVLTGEHYGYTF; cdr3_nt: TGTGCCAGCAGTGAAGTTCTTACAGGGGAGCACTATGGCTACACCTTC
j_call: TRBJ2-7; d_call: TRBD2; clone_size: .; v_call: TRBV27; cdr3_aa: CASSTSGGALYYEQYF; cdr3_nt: TGTGCCAGCAGTACTAGCGGGGGGGCCCTTTACTACGAGCAGTACTTC
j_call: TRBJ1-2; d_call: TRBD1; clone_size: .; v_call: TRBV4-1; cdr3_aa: CASSQDDRQGADGYTF; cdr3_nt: TGCGCCAGCAGCCAAGATGACCGACAGGGGGCTGATGGCTACACCTTC
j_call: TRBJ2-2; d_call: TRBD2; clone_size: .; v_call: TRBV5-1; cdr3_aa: CASSLASLKREGWNTGELFF; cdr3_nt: TGCGCCAGCAGCTTGGCCTCTCTTAAACGGGAGGGGTGGAACACCGGGGAGCTGTTTTTT
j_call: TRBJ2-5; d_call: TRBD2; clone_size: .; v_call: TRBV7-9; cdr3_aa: CASSHYSGGARETQYF; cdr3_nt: TGTGCCAGCAGCCATTATAGCGGGGGGGCCCGTGAGACCCAGTACTTC
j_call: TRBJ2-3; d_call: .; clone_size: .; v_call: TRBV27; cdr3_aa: CASSSWGQTDTQYF; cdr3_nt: TGTGCCAGCAGTTCTTGGGGCCAGACAGATACGCAGTATTTT
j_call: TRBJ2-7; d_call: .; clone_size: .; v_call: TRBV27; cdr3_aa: CASRQNGSRDKEQYF; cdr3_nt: TGTGCCAGCAGGCAAAATGGCTCCCGGGACAAGGAGCAGTACTTC
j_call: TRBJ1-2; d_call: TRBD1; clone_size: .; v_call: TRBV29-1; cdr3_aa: CSVEVRQGGGYTF; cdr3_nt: TGCAGCGTTGAAGTTAGACAGGGTGGCGGCTACACCTTC
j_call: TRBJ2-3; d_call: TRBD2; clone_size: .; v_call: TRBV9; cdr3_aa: CASSVSGGDTDTQYF; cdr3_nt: TGTGCCAGCAGCGTGAGCGGGGGGGACACAGATACGCAGTATTTT
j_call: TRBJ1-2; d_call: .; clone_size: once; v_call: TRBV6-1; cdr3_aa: CASRRDGGGDYGYTF; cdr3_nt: TGTGCCAGCAGGAGGGACGGTGGGGGGGACTATGGCTACACCTTC
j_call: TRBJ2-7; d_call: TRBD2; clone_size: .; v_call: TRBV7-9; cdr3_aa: CASRLAGGYEQYF; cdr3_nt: TGTGCCAGCAGACTAGCGGGGGGCTACGAGCAGTACTTC
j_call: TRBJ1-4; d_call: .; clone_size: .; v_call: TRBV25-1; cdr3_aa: CASSESQEKLFF; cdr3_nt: TGTGCCAGCAGTGAGTCGCAGGAAAAACTGTTTTTT
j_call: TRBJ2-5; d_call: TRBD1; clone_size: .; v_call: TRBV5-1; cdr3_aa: CASSSDRDLRLTQETQYF; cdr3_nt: TGCGCCAGCAGCTCGGACAGGGATCTCCGCCTAACCCAAGAGACCCAGTACTTC